Listed below are T cell receptor beta chains from one sample, sequenced in a study of blood T cell repertoires in COVID-19. Method: immunoSEQ multiplex PCR; TCRdb's copy keeps in-frame clones and lacks some. This sample yields 150,000 to 200,000 clones, of which around 84% are seen a single time; roughly 1% belongs to the top ten. The material sequenced was peripheral blood. The receptors shown here come from a man aged 35-49 years with acute or convalescent COVID-19. Both conserved end residues are part of each CDR3. Fields, in order: J gene, clone size, CDR3 length, D gene, V gene, CDR3 DNA, CDR3 protein. D genes are given only for firm matches. Clone size is given for some rows only: seen once, a few or many times, or a class if the clone is expanded.

j_call: TRBJ1-2
clone_size: NA
cdr3_length: 15
d_call: TRBD1
v_call: TRBV4-2
cdr3_nt: TGTGCCAGCAGCCGCCGAGACAGGGCAGAGGGTGGCTACACCTTC
cdr3_aa: CASSRRDRAEGGYTF

j_call: TRBJ2-7
clone_size: NA
cdr3_length: 16
d_call: TRBD2
v_call: TRBV6-5
cdr3_nt: TGTGCCAGCAGTTACTCGAAACGGGGGGTCGCCTACGAGCAGTACTTC
cdr3_aa: CASSYSKRGVAYEQYF

j_call: TRBJ2-7
clone_size: once
cdr3_length: 14
d_call: TRBD1
v_call: TRBV11-1
cdr3_nt: TGTGCCAGCAGCTTAGCGGGACAGGGGTACGAGCAGTACTTC
cdr3_aa: CASSLAGQGYEQYF

j_call: TRBJ1-2
clone_size: NA
cdr3_length: 13
d_call: NA
v_call: TRBV3-1/TRBV3-2
cdr3_nt: TGTGCCAGCAGCCAAGACATTAACTATGGCTACACCTTC
cdr3_aa: CASSQDINYGYTF

j_call: TRBJ1-6
clone_size: NA
cdr3_length: 11
d_call: NA
v_call: TRBV30
cdr3_nt: TGTGCCTGGAGTACGGGTTCACCCCTCCACTTT
cdr3_aa: CAWSTGSPLHF

j_call: TRBJ1-1
clone_size: NA
cdr3_length: 13
d_call: NA
v_call: TRBV20-1
cdr3_nt: TGCAGTGCTAGTTACCAGAAAAACACTGAAGCTTTCTTT
cdr3_aa: CSASYQKNTEAFF

j_call: TRBJ2-1
clone_size: few
cdr3_length: 14
d_call: NA
v_call: TRBV4-1
cdr3_nt: TGCGCCAGCAGCCAACGGGTCTCCTACAATGAGCAGTTCTTC
cdr3_aa: CASSQRVSYNEQFF

j_call: TRBJ2-1
clone_size: once
cdr3_length: 15
d_call: TRBD2
v_call: TRBV9
cdr3_nt: TGTGCCAGCAGCGAGCAGGGACTAGCGGGGGGCGAGCAGTTCTTC
cdr3_aa: CASSEQGLAGGEQFF

j_call: TRBJ2-1
clone_size: NA
cdr3_length: 12
d_call: TRBD2
v_call: TRBV12-3/TRBV12-4
cdr3_nt: TGTGCCAGTAGCGGGAATAACAATGAGCAGTTCTTC
cdr3_aa: CASSGNNNEQFF

j_call: TRBJ2-2
clone_size: NA
cdr3_length: 16
d_call: TRBD1
v_call: TRBV5-1
cdr3_nt: TGCGCCAGCAGCTCCCGGGACAGGATGTCGACCGGGGAGCTGTTTTTT
cdr3_aa: CASSSRDRMSTGELFF

j_call: TRBJ2-7
clone_size: NA
cdr3_length: 14
d_call: TRBD1
v_call: TRBV5-1
cdr3_nt: TGCGCCAGCAGCTCTACAGGGGGCGCGTACGAGCAGTACTTC
cdr3_aa: CASSSTGGAYEQYF

j_call: TRBJ1-6
clone_size: few
cdr3_length: 13
d_call: TRBD1
v_call: TRBV6-5
cdr3_nt: TGTGCCAGCAACCGGGACAGGGATTCACCCCTCCACTTT
cdr3_aa: CASNRDRDSPLHF

j_call: TRBJ2-5
clone_size: NA
cdr3_length: 14
d_call: TRBD1
v_call: TRBV11-2
cdr3_nt: TGTGCCAGCAGCAGTACAGGGGTGCAAGAGACCCAGTACTTC
cdr3_aa: CASSSTGVQETQYF

j_call: TRBJ1-5
clone_size: once
cdr3_length: 13
d_call: NA
v_call: TRBV6-5
cdr3_nt: TGTGCCAGCAGCCTCTCCAGCAATCAGCCCCAGCATTTT
cdr3_aa: CASSLSSNQPQHF

j_call: TRBJ2-7
clone_size: few
cdr3_length: 12
d_call: NA
v_call: TRBV5-1
cdr3_nt: TGCGCCAGCAGTCAGAACTCCTACGAGCAGTACTTC
cdr3_aa: CASSQNSYEQYF

j_call: TRBJ2-2
clone_size: NA
cdr3_length: 17
d_call: NA
v_call: TRBV7-3
cdr3_nt: TGTGCCAGCAGCTCCACCCCATGGGACTCGGACACCGGGGAGCTGTTTTTT
cdr3_aa: CASSSTPWDSDTGELFF

j_call: TRBJ1-1
clone_size: NA
cdr3_length: 14
d_call: TRBD1
v_call: TRBV6-5
cdr3_nt: TGTGCCAGCAGTAACAGACAGGGGGGCACTGAAGCTTTCTTT
cdr3_aa: CASSNRQGGTEAFF

j_call: TRBJ2-5
clone_size: NA
cdr3_length: 15
d_call: TRBD2
v_call: TRBV29-1
cdr3_nt: TGCAGCGTTGAAGAACTAGCGGGGGGTATAGAGACCCAGTACTTC
cdr3_aa: CSVEELAGGIETQYF

j_call: TRBJ2-5
clone_size: NA
cdr3_length: 14
d_call: NA
v_call: TRBV2
cdr3_nt: TGTGCCAGCAGTGAAGGTCGCAGGGCAGAGACCCAGTACTTC
cdr3_aa: CASSEGRRAETQYF

j_call: TRBJ1-1
clone_size: NA
cdr3_length: 15
d_call: TRBD1
v_call: TRBV19
cdr3_nt: TGTGCCAGTAGTACAGAGAACAGGGGGGGGGCTGAAGCTTTCTTT
cdr3_aa: CASSTENRGGAEAFF

j_call: TRBJ2-7
clone_size: few
cdr3_length: 16
d_call: NA
v_call: TRBV11-1
cdr3_nt: TGTGCCAGCAGCTTAGTATCAGGATCTTCCTCCTACGAGCAGTACTTC
cdr3_aa: CASSLVSGSSSYEQYF

j_call: TRBJ2-5
clone_size: NA
cdr3_length: 14
d_call: NA
v_call: TRBV2
cdr3_nt: TGTGCCAGCAGGGCTCCCGGCGGCCAAGAGACCCAGTACTTC
cdr3_aa: CASRAPGGQETQYF

j_call: TRBJ1-1
clone_size: NA
cdr3_length: 15
d_call: NA
v_call: TRBV20-1
cdr3_nt: TGCAGTGCTAGTCCGTCACAGGGAAAGTTTACTGAAGCTTTCTTT
cdr3_aa: CSASPSQGKFTEAFF

j_call: TRBJ1-1
clone_size: NA
cdr3_length: 13
d_call: NA
v_call: TRBV19
cdr3_nt: TGTGCCAGCAAGGGGGTGGCTGACACTGAAGCTTTCTTT
cdr3_aa: CASKGVADTEAFF

j_call: TRBJ1-2
clone_size: NA
cdr3_length: 15
d_call: TRBD1
v_call: TRBV27
cdr3_nt: TGTGCCAGCAGTTTATTGCACGGGACAGATAATGGCTACACCTTC
cdr3_aa: CASSLLHGTDNGYTF

j_call: TRBJ2-5
clone_size: NA
cdr3_length: 16
d_call: TRBD2
v_call: TRBV7-9
cdr3_nt: TGTGCCAGCAGCAGGACTAGCGGCCGCGGCGAGGAGACCCAGTACTTC
cdr3_aa: CASSRTSGRGEETQYF

j_call: TRBJ1-5
clone_size: NA
cdr3_length: 13
d_call: TRBD1
v_call: TRBV5-8
cdr3_nt: TGTGCCAGCAGCAGGGGGCATCGTCAGCCCCAGCATTTT
cdr3_aa: CASSRGHRQPQHF

j_call: TRBJ1-1
clone_size: NA
cdr3_length: 13
d_call: TRBD1
v_call: TRBV7-8
cdr3_nt: TGTGCCAGCAGCTTCGACAGGGGGGCTGAAGCTTTCTTT
cdr3_aa: CASSFDRGAEAFF

j_call: TRBJ2-6
clone_size: NA
cdr3_length: 16
d_call: TRBD2
v_call: TRBV6-4
cdr3_nt: TGTGCCAGTTCTAGCGGGGGTTACTCTGGGGCCAACGTCCTGACTTTC
cdr3_aa: CASSSGGYSGANVLTF

j_call: TRBJ1-2
clone_size: NA
cdr3_length: 16
d_call: TRBD1
v_call: TRBV5-6
cdr3_nt: TGTGCCAGCAGAGCGTTAGGGGGCAGGGGAGACTATGGCTACACCTTC
cdr3_aa: CASRALGGRGDYGYTF

j_call: TRBJ1-6
clone_size: NA
cdr3_length: 15
d_call: NA
v_call: TRBV4-1
cdr3_nt: TGCGCCAGCAGCGACCAACAGGGTGTGCATTCACCCCTCCACTTT
cdr3_aa: CASSDQQGVHSPLHF

j_call: TRBJ1-4
clone_size: NA
cdr3_length: 12
d_call: NA
v_call: TRBV19
cdr3_nt: TGTGCCAGTAGGAAGAGAGGGGAAAAACTGTTTTTT
cdr3_aa: CASRKRGEKLFF

j_call: TRBJ2-5
clone_size: NA
cdr3_length: 16
d_call: TRBD1
v_call: TRBV5-5
cdr3_nt: TGTGCCAGCAGCTTGGGGACAGGGCGTTGGGAAGAGACCCAGTACTTC
cdr3_aa: CASSLGTGRWEETQYF

j_call: TRBJ1-3
clone_size: NA
cdr3_length: 14
d_call: NA
v_call: TRBV9
cdr3_nt: TGTGCCAGCAGCCCTGAGGAGCCAGGAAACACCATATATTTT
cdr3_aa: CASSPEEPGNTIYF

j_call: TRBJ1-2
clone_size: NA
cdr3_length: 13
d_call: NA
v_call: TRBV7-2
cdr3_nt: TGTGCCAGCAGCTTAACGTCAGGATATGGCTACACCTTC
cdr3_aa: CASSLTSGYGYTF

j_call: TRBJ2-3
clone_size: NA
cdr3_length: 13
d_call: TRBD2
v_call: TRBV6-5
cdr3_nt: TGTGCCAGCCTCGGGACTAACACAGATACGCAGTATTTT
cdr3_aa: CASLGTNTDTQYF

j_call: TRBJ2-2
clone_size: NA
cdr3_length: 15
d_call: NA
v_call: TRBV6-5
cdr3_nt: TGTGCCAGCAGCCGAATGACGACTGGAACCGGGGAGCTGTTTTTT
cdr3_aa: CASSRMTTGTGELFF